The next 20 T cell receptor beta chains were all read from a single sample in a study of blood T cell repertoires in COVID-19. This table comes from immunoSEQ multiplex PCR, and its TCRdb copy is limited to in-frame clones, with some not included. The sample carries some 140,000 clones, 78% recorded once. The sequencing sample was made of peripheral blood. These receptors were taken from a man in his sixties who had recovered from COVID-19.

This clone was detected a few times. The chain uses TRBV27 and TRBJ1-3; D is unresolved. Trimming stripped 0 bases from V and 0 bases from J, with 9 bases between. The CDR3 is 16 amino acids. Germline CDR1 reads MNHEY; CDR2 reads SMNVEV (reference sequence). The CDR3 spells CASSLSGSASGNTIYF. CDR3 nucleotides: TGTGCCAGCAGTTTATCCGGGTCGGCCTCTGGAAACACCATATATTTT.

The rearrangement uses TRBV7-2 and TRBJ2-5; 8 bases align to TRBD2. With 5 bases clipped from V and 2 bases from J, the junction kept 7 bases outside the gene matches. The CDR3 length is 15 residues. Germline V gives CDR1 SGHTA, CDR2 FQGNSA. The CDR3 protein is CASSAVAGPQETQYF. In nucleotides, the CDR3 is TGTGCCAGCAGCGCTGTAGCGGGGCCTCAAGAGACCCAGTACTTC.

The V gene is TRBV11-2, the J gene TRBJ2-7; D is ambiguous. V shed 3 bases and J shed 9 bases, with 12 bases lying between them. The CDR3 has 12 amino acids. Germline V gives CDR1 SGHAT, CDR2 FQNNGV. This chain's CDR3 is CASSLSTPWQYF. CDR3 sequence (DNA): TGTGCCAGCAGCTTGAGCACCCCTTGGCAGTACTTC. Combining the CDR3 with reference TRBV11-2 and TRBJ2-7 gives the whole variable domain EAGVAQSPRYKIIEKRQSVAFWCNPISGHATLYWYQQILGQGPKLLIQFQNNGVVDDSQLPKDRFSAERLKGVDSTLKIQPAKLEDSAVYLCASSLSTPWQYFGPGTRLTVT.

The CDR3 DNA sequence: TGCGCCAGCAGCTTGAAGCGGGGGACCTACAATGAGCAGTTCTTC. It translates to CASSLKRGTYNEQFF. The rearrangement uses TRBV5-1 and TRBJ2-1, with TRBD2 identical over 8 bases. Looked up from germline, CDR1 is SGHRS and CDR2 is YFSETQ. This CDR3 region has 15 residues. V was clipped by 1 base and J by 2 bases; unmatched bases: 2.

The gene calls are TRBV18 and TRBJ2-3; unclear D gene. Germline-derived CDR1 and CDR2 are KGHSH and LQKENI. V was trimmed by 3 bases and J by 1 base, leaving 8 bases between them. The CDR3 extends over 14 amino acids. The CDR3 sequence: CASSPSTRTDTQYF. The CDR3 DNA reads TGTGCCAGCTCACCTTCGACACGCACAGATACGCAGTATTTT.

This rearrangement joins TRBV5-1 to TRBJ2-1, with 9 bases fitting TRBD1. Germline V gene sequence: CDR1 SGHRS, CDR2 YFSETQ. The V segment lost 0 bases and the J segment 4 bases; nucleotides outside the gene matches: 2. This CDR3 is built from 15 residues. The CDR3 spells CASSLETGGYNEQFF. CDR3 DNA sequence: TGCGCCAGCAGCTTGGAGACAGGGGGTTACAATGAGCAGTTCTTC.

This chain joins TRBV15 and TRBJ2-4, with TRBD2 identical over 8 bases. Trimming at V came to 5 bases and at J to 6 bases, leaving 6 bases not matched to a gene. This CDR3 comprises 14 residues. CDR1 is LNHNV and CDR2 is YYDKDF in the germline V gene (reference sequence). The DNA for the CDR3 is TGTGCCACCAGCCATCCTCGGGGGGGAAACATTCAGTACTTC. Translating gives CATSHPRGGNIQYF.

The chain recombines TRBV14 with TRBJ1-1; D is uncertain. This CDR3 is 14 amino acids long. The ends were cut back, 1 base at V and 1 base at J, with 7 bases in the middle. Germline CDR1 and CDR2: SGHDN and FVKESK. DNA for the CDR3: TGTGCCAGCAGCCAAGCTACGGGGAACACTGAAGCTTTCTTT. Its protein product is CASSQATGNTEAFF.

The genes are TRBV7-2 and TRBJ2-4; possible D gene TRBD2, 6 bases. Germline assignment: CDR1 SGHTA and CDR2 FQGNSA. The CDR3 is made up of 18 amino acids. V was clipped by 1 base and J by 1 base, with 17 bases between them. The CDR3 reads CASSLEGRLAPAKNIQYF. The CDR3 bases are TGTGCCAGCAGCTTAGAAGGGAGGCTGGCTCCGGCCAAAAACATTCAGTACTTC.

This clone was picked up one time. The chain recombines TRBV12-3 or TRBV12-4 with TRBJ2-2; 10 bases line up with TRBD2. The length of the CDR3 is 13 residues. J lost 5 bases, V lost 8 bases, and 2 bases had no gene match. CDR3 amino acids: CASASGGTGELFF. Written as DNA, the CDR3 is TGTGCCAGCGCTAGCGGGGGAACCGGGGAGCTGTTTTTT.

This clone was seen a single time. The rearrangement links TRBV3-1 (or the pseudogene TRBV3-2) to TRBJ2-7; TRBD2 might be the D (6 bases). The CDR3 is made up of 15 amino acids. V was pared by 1 base and J by 2 bases, with 12 bases between. The germline gives CDR1 LGHDT, CDR2 YNNKEL (reference sequence). The CDR3 DNA reads TGTGCCAGCAGCCAAGGGTTAGGCGGGACCTACGAGCAGTACTTC. It is translated as CASSQGLGGTYEQYF.

This clone was seen more than once but under ten times. V gene TRBV7-8 combines with J gene TRBJ1-2; D remains ambiguous. Germline lookup yields CDR1 SGHVS and CDR2 FQNEAQ. The CDR3 contains 13 residues. Trimming removed 2 bases at V and 0 bases at J, with 4 bases between. CDR3 loop: CASSLRANYGYTF. The CDR3 nucleotides read TGTGCCAGCAGCTTACGCGCTAACTATGGCTACACCTTC.

The gene calls are TRBV4-3 and TRBJ2-1; maybe TRBD2 (6 bases). V was shortened by 0 bases and J by 4 bases, with 22 bases between the two germline ends. Germline V gene sequence: CDR1 LGHNA, CDR2 YSLEER. The CDR3 spans 19 residues. CDR3 DNA: TGCGCCAGCAGCCAAGACCCAGTAGTGCTCGGGAGTGTTTACAATGAGCAGTTCTTC. It yields the protein CASSQDPVVLGSVYNEQFF.

This clone was seen just once. The V gene is TRBV28, the J gene TRBJ1-5; weak D call: TRBD1 (5 bases). V was cut by 3 bases and J by 1 base, with 13 bases left in between. CDR1 is MDHEN and CDR2 is SYDVKM in the germline V gene. CDR3 length equals 16 residues. CDR3 in DNA: TGTGCCAGCAGTTTTAACAATAGGGGCAGCAATCAGCCCCAGCATTTT. It translates to CASSFNNRGSNQPQHF.

The gene calls are TRBV11-2 and TRBJ2-1, with TRBD2 identical over 9 bases. This CDR3 contains 16 residues. Germline lookup yields CDR1 SGHAT and CDR2 FQNNGV. After removal of 3 bases from V and 5 bases from J, the junction contained 8 bases not matched to a gene. The CDR3 bases are TGTGCCAGCAGCTTCCGACTAGCGGCAATTGACAATGAGCAGTTCTTC. Protein sequence: CASSFRLAAIDNEQFF.

The rearrangement links TRBV5-8 to TRBJ2-3; 9 nucleotides match TRBD1. After removal of 2 bases from V and 4 bases from J, the junction contained 8 bases not matched to a gene. The CDR3 contains 16 residues. The germline V gene has CDR1 SGHTS and CDR2 YDEGEE. This CDR3 is CASSFTGTGISDTQYF. The CDR3 coding sequence is TGTGCCAGCAGCTTCACCGGGACAGGGATTTCAGATACGCAGTATTTT.

The chain links TRBV27 to TRBJ2-1, with 13 bases aligning to TRBD2. The germline V gene encodes CDR1 MNHEY and CDR2 SMNVEV (reference sequence). CDR3 length: 18 amino acids. Trimming took 7 bases from V and 0 from J; bases not matched to a gene: 9. CDR3 sequence reads: CASTRLAGGASSYNEQFF. The CDR3 DNA reads TGTGCCAGCACCCGACTAGCGGGGGGCGCCAGCTCCTACAATGAGCAGTTCTTC.

The chain joins TRBV5-8 to TRBJ2-1, with TRBD1 matching 7 bases. V lost 3 bases, J lost 1 base, and 10 bases stayed unmatched. The length of the CDR3 is 17 residues. The germline V gene has CDR1 SGHTS and CDR2 YDEGEE. CDR3 nucleotides: TGTGCCAGCAGCTCGGGCTTCACAGGGGTTTCCTACAATGAGCAGTTCTTC. Translation gives CASSSGFTGVSYNEQFF. Together with reference TRBV5-8 and TRBJ2-1, the CDR3 gives the full variable domain: EAGVTQSPTHLIKTRGQQATLRCSPISGHTSVYWYQQALGLGLQFLLWYDEGEERNRGNFPPRFSGRQFPNYSSELNVNALELEDSALYLCASSSGFTGVSYNEQFFGPGTRLTVL.

The rearrangement uses TRBV7-3 and TRBJ2-5, with 11 bases fitting TRBD2. CDR1 is SGHTA and CDR2 is FQGTGA in the germline V gene. V lost 6 bases to trimming and J lost 6 bases; unmatched junction nucleotides: 15. The CDR3 runs to 17 residues. In DNA form, the CDR3 reads TGTGCCAGCAGGCCCACTAGCGGGGGCCCCGAATGGAAGACCCAGTACTTC. This gives the protein CASRPTSGGPEWKTQYF. The complete variable domain, with remaining parts taken from reference TRBV7-3 and TRBJ2-5, reads GAGVSQTPSNKVTEKGKYVELRCDPISGHTALYWYRQSLGQGPEFLIYFQGTGAADDSGLPNDRFFAVRPEGSVSTLKIQRTERGDSAVYLCASRPTSGGPEWKTQYFGPGTRLLVL.

This clone was seen a single time. Here the CDR3 DNA reads TGTGCCACCAGTGAGGGCCTAGCGGGGGCTTATAGCAATGAGCAGTTCTTC. Its protein product is CATSEGLAGAYSNEQFF. The V call is TRBV24-1, the J call TRBJ2-1, with 10 bases that match TRBD2. The ends lost 4 bases at V and 6 bases at J; junction bases unmatched: 11. CDR1 is KGHDR and CDR2 is SFDVKD in the germline V gene. The CDR3 contains 17 residues.